These 11 T cell receptor beta chains were all obtained from the same sample, sequenced in a study of T cell repertoires in cytomegalovirus infection. A single record per CDR3 protein comes from TCRdb applying MiXCR to the reads. The sample lists roughly 280,000 distinct CDR3 sequences, approximately 22% occurring once. These receptors lack a known antigen. This specimen was cultured PBMCs, taken from culture after CMV antigen stimulation. These receptor sequences come from a human donor in good health (CMV status not recorded). Some clones in this sample may be carry-over from other donors' samples.

This clonotype was recorded a few times. This chain links TRBV27 with TRBJ2-1, with a possible D match to TRBD2 (6 bases). Per germline, CDR1 MNHEY and CDR2 SMNVEV (reference sequence). The CDR3 consists of 14 residues. V lost 6 bases and J lost 4, with 13 bases in between. CDR3 region: CASSSGSPYNEQFF. Here the CDR3 DNA reads TGTGCCAGCAGCAGCGGGTCCCCATACAATGAGCAGTTCTTC.

This clonotype was detected many times. The chain joins TRBV6-1 to TRBJ1-1; 7 nucleotides match TRBD1. V was clipped by 5 bases and J by 1 base; unmatched bases: 10. CDR3 length equals 16 residues. CDR1 MNHNS and CDR2 SASEGT come from the germline V gene. CDR3 sequence reads: CASSTGTALWNTEAFF. CDR3 sequence (DNA): TGTGCCAGCAGTACCGGGACAGCTCTATGGAACACTGAAGCTTTCTTT.

The sample holds a few counts of this clonotype. This chain links TRBV27 with TRBJ2-1, with 11 bases matching TRBD2. Germline V lookup: CDR1 MNHEY, CDR2 SMNVEV (reference sequence). J lost 4 bases, V lost 3 bases, and 23 bases had no gene match. CDR3 length: 22 amino acids. For the CDR3, the DNA is TGTGCCAGCAGTTTTATTATGAGGAGGGAAAAGGGGACTAGCGGACCTTACAATGAGCAGTTCTTC. It yields the protein CASSFIMRREKGTSGPYNEQFF.

The chain is built from TRBV5-3 and TRBJ2-7, with 9 bases lining up with TRBD1. TRBV5-3 carries the ORF label, with uncertain function. The CDR3 sequence is 14 residues long. V was pared by 8 bases and J by 5 bases, with 11 bases of the junction left unmatched. The CDR3 DNA sequence: TGTGCCAGCAGCCGTAAACAGGGGGCGGACGAGCAGTACTTC. Its protein product is CASSRKQGADEQYF.

This clonotype was found a few times. The chain employs TRBV5-6 and TRBJ2-1; D perhaps matches TRBD1 (5 bases). This CDR3 is built from 14 residues. Germline V gives CDR1 SGHDT, CDR2 YYEEEE. Trimming took off 3 bases at V and 3 bases at J, with 10 bases between the two ends. The DNA of the CDR3 is TGTGCCAGCAGCTCAGGGCCGAACTACAATGAGCAGTTCTTC. This sequence encodes CASSSGPNYNEQFF.

This clonotype has a handful of counts. V is TRBV4-2 and J is TRBJ2-3, with 11 bases identical to TRBD2. Germline CDR1 LGHNA, CDR2 YNFKEQ. This CDR3 is built from 18 residues. With V trimmed by 0 bases and J by 2 bases, 7 bases remained unmatched. CDR3 coding DNA: TGTGCCAGCAGCCAAGATTCGACTAGCGGGACCCTCACAGATACGCAGTATTTT. Protein: CASSQDSTSGTLTDTQYF.

V usage is TRBV19 and J usage is TRBJ2-2; D gene uncertain. The germline V gene has CDR1 LNHDA and CDR2 SQIVND (reference sequence). The CDR3 sequence is 13 residues long. Between the trimmed V and J ends, which lost 6 bases and 5 bases, there was a span of 10 bases. DNA for the CDR3: TGTGCCAGTAGCTCTCAAAGGACCGGGGAGCTGTTTTTT. Protein product: CASSSQRTGELFF.

V usage is TRBV7-2 and J usage is TRBJ2-1, with unresolved D. The V gene lost 3 bases and the J gene lost 12 bases, with 9 bases spanning the gap. This CDR3 comprises 11 residues. Germline V CDR1 and CDR2: SGHTA, FQGNSA. The CDR3 DNA follows: TGTGCCAGCAGCTTTATGGTGGGGCAGTTCTTC. Translation gives CASSFMVGQFF.

The table lists this clonotype with a few counts. The chain recombines TRBV9 with TRBJ1-2; 7 bases match TRBD1. V lost 3 bases and J lost 0; bases outside the gene matches: 5. CDR3 length: 15 amino acids. Germline CDR1 is SGDLS and CDR2 is YYNGEE. CDR3 in amino acids: CASSAGQTSNYGYTF. CDR3 DNA sequence: TGTGCCAGCAGCGCGGGACAGACCTCTAACTATGGCTACACCTTC. Combining the CDR3 with reference TRBV9 and TRBJ1-2 gives the whole variable domain DSGVTQTPKHLITATGQRVTLRCSPRSGDLSVYWYQQSLDQGLQFLIQYYNGEERAKGNILERFSAQQFPDLHSELNLSSLELGDSALYFCASSAGQTSNYGYTFGSGTRLTVV.

This clonotype was counted many times. The chain uses TRBV7-9 and TRBJ2-4, with a possible D match to TRBD1 (5 bases). CDR1 and CDR2 from the germline V gene are SEHNR and FQNEAQ (reference sequence). Trimming cost V 5 bases and J 7 bases, with 18 bases left between them. The CDR3 consists of 15 residues. CDR3 sequence: CASSHGGRALNIQYF. Written as DNA, the CDR3 is TGTGCCAGCAGCCACGGCGGCAGGGCCTTGAACATTCAGTACTTC.

The V gene is TRBV28, the J gene TRBJ1-5; the match to TRBD1 covers 7 bases. V shed 4 bases and J 4 bases; nucleotides not matched to a gene: 7. The CDR3 totals 15 residues. Germline-derived CDR1 and CDR2 are MDHEN and SYDVKM. The CDR3 spells CASSSPQGKNQPQHF. The DNA of the CDR3 is TGTGCCAGCAGTTCCCCACAGGGGAAAAATCAGCCCCAGCATTTT.